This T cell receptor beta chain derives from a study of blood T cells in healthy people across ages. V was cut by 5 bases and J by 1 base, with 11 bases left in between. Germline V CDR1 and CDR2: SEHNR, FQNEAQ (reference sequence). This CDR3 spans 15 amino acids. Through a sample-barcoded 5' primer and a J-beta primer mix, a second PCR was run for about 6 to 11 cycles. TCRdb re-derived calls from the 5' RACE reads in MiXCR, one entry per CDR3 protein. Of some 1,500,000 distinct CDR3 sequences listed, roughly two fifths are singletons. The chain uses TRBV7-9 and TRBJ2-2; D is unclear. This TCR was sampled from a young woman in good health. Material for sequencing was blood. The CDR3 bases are TGTGCCAGCAGCCCCGACACCGAGAACACCGGGGAGCTGTTTTTT. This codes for CASSPDTENTGELFF. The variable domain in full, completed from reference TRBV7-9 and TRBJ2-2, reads DTGVSQNPRHKITKRGQNVTFRCDPISEHNRLYWYRQTLGQGPEFLTYFQNEAQLEKSRLLSDRFSAERPKGSFSTLEIQRTEQGDSAMYLCASSPDTENTGELFFGEGSRLTVL.